Below are 16 T cell receptor beta chains sequenced from a single sample in a study of blood T cell repertoires in COVID-19. The repertoire was sequenced with immunoSEQ multiplex PCR; TCRdb's copy has only in-frame clones and lacks some. The sample lists about 94,000 clones; 86% were seen once. The specimen was peripheral blood. The source is a woman between 55 and 75 years old in a cohort sampled during active or convalescent COVID-19.

V and J are TRBV29-1 and TRBJ2-7; weak D call: TRBD2 (7 bases). The CDR3 spans 14 residues. Germline assignment: CDR1 SQVTM and CDR2 ANQGSEA. Trimming pared 7 bases from V and 4 bases from J, leaving 20 bases between. CDR3 in DNA: TGCAGCGCTGTAGGGGGGAGGGGAGGTTACGAGCAGTACTTC. This sequence encodes CSAVGGRGGYEQYF.

This clone was counted between two and nine times. V usage is TRBV10-3 and J usage is TRBJ2-7; a possible D gene is TRBD1 (6 bases). CDR1 is ENHRY and CDR2 is SYGVKD in the germline V gene. CDR3 size: 14 residues. Trimming removed 5 bases from V and 2 bases from J, with 13 bases in between. The CDR3 nucleotides read TGTGCCATCAGTTTACAGGGTAGTACCTACGAGCAGTACTTC. This gives the protein CAISLQGSTYEQYF.

The genes are TRBV5-4 and TRBJ2-7; 9 positions match TRBD2. The V and J ends lost 0 bases and 3 bases, in that order; junction bases with no gene match: 1. CDR1 and CDR2 (germline): SGHNT, YYREEE (reference sequence). The CDR3 is 14 residues long. The chain's CDR3 is CASSLGSGSYEQYF. CDR3 DNA sequence: TGTGCCAGCAGCTTGGGTAGCGGGAGCTACGAGCAGTACTTC.

The chain carries TRBV7-3 and TRBJ1-1; D is unclear. The CDR3 runs to 13 residues. Trimming took off 6 bases at V and 4 bases at J, with 12 bases between the two ends. Germline-derived CDR1 and CDR2 are SGHTA and FQGTGA. This CDR3 reads CASRKNRGTEAFF. DNA of the CDR3: TGTGCCAGCAGGAAAAACCGGGGCACTGAAGCTTTCTTT. The full variable domain, its missing parts supplied by reference TRBV7-3 and TRBJ1-1, is GAGVSQTPSNKVTEKGKYVELRCDPISGHTALYWYRQSLGQGPEFLIYFQGTGAADDSGLPNDRFFAVRPEGSVSTLKIQRTERGDSAVYLCASRKNRGTEAFFGQGTRLTVV.

As regards this clone: This CDR3 is also generated by other DNA sequences in the sample. The chain employs TRBV6-5 and TRBJ2-3, with 10 bases lining up with TRBD2. Looked up from germline, CDR1 is MNHEY and CDR2 is SVGAGI. The CDR3 has 15 residues. V trimming: 6 bases; J trimming: 1 base; junction bases outside the gene matches: 4. CDR3 bases: TGTGCCAGCAGAAGCGGACTAGCGGGCACAGATACGCAGTATTTT. Its protein is CASRSGLAGTDTQYF.

This clone has only a few counts. This chain joins TRBV5-1 and TRBJ2-1; tentative D call: TRBD2 (6 bases). CDR1 is SGHRS and CDR2 is YFSETQ in the germline V gene. The CDR3 is 15 residues long. Trimming shortened V by 4 bases and J by 7 bases, and 18 bases separated the two germline ends. CDR3 nucleotide sequence: TGCGCCAGCAGCATGGGCCGGGGGAGGTATAATGAGCAGTTCTTC. This codes for CASSMGRGRYNEQFF.

The chain recombines TRBV6-5 with TRBJ1-6, with 9 positions matching TRBD1. Germline values: CDR1 MNHEY, CDR2 SVGAGI. The CDR3 contains 15 residues. Trimming removed 4 bases from V and 10 bases from J; junction bases left unmatched: 8. DNA of the CDR3: TGTGCCAGCAGTTTATCCGGGACAGGGAGCTCACCCCTCCACTTT. Protein product: CASSLSGTGSSPLHF.

The CDR3 reads CASSYLPGSTYEQYF. DNA for the CDR3: TGTGCCAGCAGTTACCTCCCAGGATCAACCTACGAGCAGTACTTC. The rearrangement links TRBV6-2 or TRBV6-3 to TRBJ2-7, with D uncertain. Germline loops: CDR1 MNHEY, CDR2 SVGEGT. The CDR3 sequence is 15 residues long. Between the trimmed V and J ends, which lost 2 bases and 2 bases, there was a span of 13 bases.

This clone was seen a single time. V usage is TRBV11-3 and J usage is TRBJ2-2, with a possible D match to TRBD2 (6 bases). The CDR3 is made up of 16 amino acids. The germline V gene encodes CDR1 SGHNT and CDR2 YENEEA. Trimming left V 5 bases short and J 4 bases short, with 17 bases between. The CDR3 loop reads CASSIAGTEATGELFF. The CDR3 bases are TGTGCCAGCAGCATCGCCGGGACTGAGGCCACCGGGGAGCTGTTTTTT. Drawing the rest from reference TRBV11-3 and TRBJ2-2, the complete variable domain is EAGVVQSPRYKIIEKKQPVAFWCNPISGHNTLYWYLQNLGQGPELLIRYENEEAVDDSQLPKDRFSAERLKGVDSTLKIQPAELGDSAVYLCASSIAGTEATGELFFGEGSRLTVL.

V usage is TRBV27 and J usage is TRBJ1-2, with 7 bases identical to TRBD1. Germline assignment: CDR1 MNHEY and CDR2 SMNVEV (reference sequence). This CDR3 has 13 amino acids. The CDR3 DNA reads as TGTTCCCCGACAGCCCAGGGGGACTATGGCTACACCTTC. Translating it yields CSPTAQGDYGYTF.

V gene TRBV19 combines with J gene TRBJ2-7; TRBD2 matches at 9 bases. The germline V gene encodes CDR1 LNHDA and CDR2 SQIVND (reference sequence). Trimming at V came to 5 bases and at J to 3 bases, leaving 8 bases not matched to a gene. There are 15 residues in the CDR3. The CDR3 sequence: CASSGLTSGHYEQYF. For the CDR3, the DNA is TGTGCCAGTAGTGGGTTGACTAGCGGCCACTACGAGCAGTACTTC. The entire variable domain, with the rest obtained from reference TRBV19 and TRBJ2-7, is as follows: DGGITQSPKYLFRKEGQNVTLSCEQNLNHDAMYWYRQDPGQGLRLIYYSQIVNDFQKGDIAEGYSVSREKKESFPLTVTSAQKNPTAFYLCASSGLTSGHYEQYFGPGTRLTVT.

This clone was picked up one time. This chain connects TRBV28 to TRBJ2-1; 10 nucleotides align to TRBD1. The CDR3 is 16 amino acids. In germline, CDR1 is MDHEN, CDR2 SYDVKM. V shed 5 bases and J 6 bases; nucleotides not matched to a gene: 10. Here the CDR3 reads CASSHARTGGVNEQFF. For the CDR3, the DNA is TGTGCCAGCAGTCACGCCCGGACAGGGGGGGTCAATGAGCAGTTCTTC.

This sequence joins TRBV7-2 and TRBJ2-1; 15 bases match TRBD2. The CDR3 is 16 amino acids. From germline, CDR1 is SGHTA and CDR2 FQGNSA. The J segment lost 6 bases and the V segment lost 2 bases, leaving 2 bases of the junction unmatched. The CDR3 DNA is TGTGCCAGCAGCTTATTGGGACTAGCGGGAGGCAATGAGCAGTTCTTC. Amino acid sequence: CASSLLGLAGGNEQFF.

The gene calls are TRBV5-1 and TRBJ2-2; 11 nucleotides align to TRBD2. V gave up 0 bases and J gave up 6 bases; unmatched junction bases: 7. Germline V lookup: CDR1 SGHRS, CDR2 YFSETQ. The CDR3 is 17 residues long. The CDR3 loop reads CASSLAELAGVPGELFF. CDR3 DNA sequence: TGCGCCAGCAGCTTGGCCGAACTAGCGGGAGTCCCCGGGGAGCTGTTTTTT.

V gene TRBV4-1 combines with J gene TRBJ1-1, with 7 bases aligning to TRBD1. Germline loops: CDR1 MGHRA, CDR2 YSYEKL. With 3 bases clipped from V and 0 bases from J, the junction kept 4 bases outside the gene matches. The CDR3 sequence is 15 residues long. The CDR3 bases are TGCGCCAGCAGCCAGGGACAGATAATGAACACTGAAGCTTTCTTT. It translates to CASSQGQIMNTEAFF.

The chain combines TRBV7-2 with TRBJ1-6, with D possibly matching TRBD1 (5 bases). V was cut by 2 bases and J by 6 bases, with 14 bases left in between. CDR3 size: 16 residues. Germline assignment: CDR1 SGHTA and CDR2 FQGNSA. The chain's CDR3 is CASSLTTAQSNSPLHF. CDR3 sequence (DNA): TGTGCCAGCAGCTTAACGACAGCTCAGTCTAATTCACCCCTCCACTTT.